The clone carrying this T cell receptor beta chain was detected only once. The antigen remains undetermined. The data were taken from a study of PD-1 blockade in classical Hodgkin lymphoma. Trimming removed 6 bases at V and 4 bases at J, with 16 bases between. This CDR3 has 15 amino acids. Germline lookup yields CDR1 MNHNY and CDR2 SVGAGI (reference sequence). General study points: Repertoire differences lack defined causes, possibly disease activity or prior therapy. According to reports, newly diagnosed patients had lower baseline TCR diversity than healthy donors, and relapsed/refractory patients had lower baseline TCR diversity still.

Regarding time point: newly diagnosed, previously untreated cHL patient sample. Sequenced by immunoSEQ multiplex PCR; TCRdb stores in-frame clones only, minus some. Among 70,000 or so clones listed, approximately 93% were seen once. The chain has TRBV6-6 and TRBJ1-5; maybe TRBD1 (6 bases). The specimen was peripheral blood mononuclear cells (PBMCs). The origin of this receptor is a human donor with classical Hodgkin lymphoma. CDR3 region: CASRRRGGGNQPQHF. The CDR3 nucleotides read TGTGCCAGCAGGCGCCGTGGAGGGGGTAATCAGCCCCAGCATTTT.